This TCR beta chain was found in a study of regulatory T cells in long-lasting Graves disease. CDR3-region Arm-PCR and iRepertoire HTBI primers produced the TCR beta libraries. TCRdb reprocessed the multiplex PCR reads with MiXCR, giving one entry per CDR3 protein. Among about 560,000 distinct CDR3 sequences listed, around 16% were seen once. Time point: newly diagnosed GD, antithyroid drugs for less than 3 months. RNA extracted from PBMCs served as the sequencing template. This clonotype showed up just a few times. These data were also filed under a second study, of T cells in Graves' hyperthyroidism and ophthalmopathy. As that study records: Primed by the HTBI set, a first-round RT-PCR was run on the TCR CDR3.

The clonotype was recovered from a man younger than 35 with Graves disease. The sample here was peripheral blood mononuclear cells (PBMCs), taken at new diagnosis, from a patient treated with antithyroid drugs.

The CDR3 reads CASSLSGTGNTEAFF. The CDR3 DNA sequence: TGTGCCAGCAGTTTGTCCGGGACAGGGAACACTGAAGCTTTCTTT. The chain uses TRBV27 and TRBJ1-1, with 8 bases aligning to TRBD1. Trimming cost V 3 bases and J 1 base; bases outside gene matches: 4. Per the germline V gene, CDR1 is MNHEY and CDR2 is SMNVEV (reference sequence). The CDR3 length is 15 residues.